The 9 T cell receptor beta chains below come from one sample, sequenced in a study of cytomegalovirus exposure and HLA in healthy donors. The primer mix had 60 Vbeta and 13 Jbeta primers. Repertoires were generated with immunoSEQ multiplex PCR, while TCRdb's copy carries only in-frame clones and drops some. The sample includes about 110,000 clones, 74% seen only once; the top ten take more than 2%. The sample comprised PBMCs. The receptors were gathered from a man in his fifties or sixties in good health and CMV-seropositive.

The chain uses TRBV5-1 and TRBJ2-6; TRBD1 aligns across 9 bases. V trimming: 4 bases; J trimming: 4 bases; junction bases outside the gene matches: 18. Germline CDR1 is SGHRS and CDR2 is YFSETQ. This CDR3 is 20 amino acids long. CDR3 DNA sequence: TGCGCCAGCAGCCCCCGTTGGGACAGGGAATCTTGGTCCGGGGCCAACGTCCTGACTTTC. This encodes CASSPRWDRESWSGANVLTF. Full variable domain (remainder filled in from reference TRBV5-1 and TRBJ2-6): KAGVTQTPRYLIKTRGQQVTLSCSPISGHRSVSWYQQTPGQGLQFLFEYFSETQRNKGNFPGRFSGRQFSNSRSEMNVSTLELGDSALYLCASSPRWDRESWSGANVLTFGAGSRLTVL.

This clone was seen more than once but under ten times. V usage is TRBV7-6 and J usage is TRBJ1-2; 7 nucleotides agree with TRBD1. The J segment lost 8 bases and the V segment lost 8 bases, leaving 5 bases of the junction unmatched. This CDR3 contains 11 residues. Germline V gene lookup returns CDR1 SGHVS and CDR2 FNYEAQ. The CDR3 reads CASGAGGGYTF. The CDR3 DNA follows: TGTGCCAGCGGTGCAGGGGGAGGCTACACCTTC.

The chain links TRBV10-3 to TRBJ2-7; 12 bases match TRBD2. The germline CDR1 and CDR2 sequences are ENHRY and SYGVKD. The trim removed 4 bases at V and 2 bases at J, leaving 9 bases unmatched. The CDR3 has 17 residues. In DNA, the CDR3 is TGTGCCATCAGTGGGGGGGCCCTAGCGGGGGGGACCTACGAGCAGTACTTC. It yields the protein CAISGGALAGGTYEQYF.

This rearrangement joins TRBV6-1 to TRBJ2-2; D gene uncertain. From germline, CDR1 is MNHNS and CDR2 SASEGT. CDR3 length equals 13 residues. DNA for the CDR3: TGTGCTACGCGCTCGCCCTTCACCGGGGAGCTGTTTTTT. Its protein product is CATRSPFTGELFF.

V is TRBV2 and J is TRBJ2-2; no clear D. Germline V lookup: CDR1 SNHLY, CDR2 FYNNEI. V was pared by 4 bases and J by 6 bases, with 9 bases between. The CDR3 is 13 residues long. The CDR3 here is CASSVAPAGELFF. As DNA, the CDR3 is TGTGCCAGCAGTGTGGCACCCGCCGGGGAGCTGTTTTTT.

The V gene is TRBV5-4, the J gene TRBJ2-3; 7 bases are shared with TRBD2. The CDR3 length is 16 residues. Per the germline V gene, CDR1 is SGHNT and CDR2 is YYREEE (reference sequence). V trimming: 0 bases; J trimming: 2 bases; junction bases outside the gene matches: 6. CDR3 loop: CASSLDGGRTTDTQYF. Written as DNA, the CDR3 is TGTGCCAGCAGCTTGGACGGGGGGAGAACCACAGATACGCAGTATTTT.

The chain carries TRBV5-1 and TRBJ1-3; D possibly corresponds to TRBD1 (5 bases). The CDR3 runs 14 residues. Germline lookup yields CDR1 SGHRS and CDR2 YFSETQ. Trimming took off 7 bases at V and 7 bases at J, with 18 bases between the two ends. CDR3 loop: CASRQTASRNTIYF. The CDR3 nucleotides read TGCGCCAGCCGCCAGACAGCCAGTAGGAACACCATATATTTT.

This clone has just a few counts. The chain uses TRBV25-1 and TRBJ1-2, with a possible D match to TRBD1 (5 bases). With 7 bases removed from V and 4 bases from J, the gap between germline ends came to 10 bases. The CDR3 has 12 amino acids. Looked up from germline, CDR1 is MGHDK and CDR2 is SYGVNS. The CDR3 DNA sequence: TGTGCCAGCACCGGGACTCCCTATGGCTACACCTTC. This codes for CASTGTPYGYTF.

The chain combines TRBV18 with TRBJ2-5; TRBD1 is a possible D gene (5 bases). Trimming took 2 bases from V and 1 from J, leaving 8 bases between them. This CDR3 has 14 amino acids. Per the germline V gene, CDR1 is KGHSH and CDR2 is LQKENI. This CDR3 is CASSPTGAQETQYF. The CDR3 bases are TGTGCCAGCTCACCAACTGGGGCCCAAGAGACCCAGTACTTC.